This record covers a single T cell receptor (beta chain). No antigen is known for it. No qualities accompany the bases; no much larger clone lies one base away. Stable Graves' hyperthyroidism was defined as no progression to ophthalmopathy during 18 months of follow-up. Hyperthyroidism patients were aged 18 to 65 years and newly diagnosed, with disease duration of less than 2 months. Any patient with an uncontrolled infection, another autoimmune disease, pregnancy or lactation was excluded. Diagnoses were established on the basis of clinical symptoms, serum thyroxine and TRAb, thyroid ultrasound, and orbital computed tomography. PBMCs were separated from approximately 9.9 ml of fresh peripheral blood using Ficoll-Paque density gradient centrifugation. Total RNA was extracted using Trizol reagent, and RNA quality was assessed on an Agilent 2100 Bioanalyzer. CDR1 and CDR2 are read off the germline V gene as MNHEY and SVGAGI. The CDR3 starts with the cysteine, ends with the phenylalanine, and has 16 residues. Here the CDR3 DNA is all that survives: 48 bases in frame from base 1. V drops 0 bases and J drops 0 bases, leaving 11 bases in between.

The TCR beta CDR3 regions were amplified from RNA transcripts. The first round of RT-PCR for the TCR CDR3 was performed with the HTBI primer set and the Qiagen OneStep RT-PCR kit. A second multiplex PCR round built the libraries, followed by size selection and purification. Libraries were sequenced paired-end with 100 bp reads on an Illumina HiSeq2000. On the study's bioinformatics: SOAPnuke was used to process the raw data, removing reads that contained adapters or uncalled bases, had a mean Phred below 15, or lacked an exact match to the constant primer or identifier. COPE v1.2.5 was used to merge high-quality paired reads, and clonotypes were defined as unique nucleotide sequences. MiTCR v1.1 was used to align clonotypes to the IMGT TRBV, TRBD and TRBJ reference segments. Analysis was restricted to V-J combinations with a frequency above 0.0001, which covered roughly 99% of repertoires. The TCS score was defined as the ratio of F50 (clonal expansion) to E x V (chaos), calculated using BLOSUM62-based TCRdist between CDR3 peptides within each V-J. Welch's t-statistics and random forest reduced just over 500 V-J features to 10 to 15, which were used in a naive Bayes classifier (R e1071). TCRdb trimmed the raw reads at Q25, called clones with MiXCR and kept productive beta chains. CDR3 protein sequences are deduplicated, and each keeps its most common genes and DNA. None of the V and J calls come from the authors' own analysis; TCRdb made them. Across this sample there are approximately 380,000 distinct CDR3 sequences, with about 20% seen only once. Together, the top ten hold around 4% of the sample.

These data originate in a study of T cells in Graves' hyperthyroidism and ophthalmopathy (dated by TCRdb to about 2019). Looking at the study overall: Peripheral blood samples were taken at the time of initial diagnosis, prior to any treatment. Prospective prediction of ophthalmopathy was tested in an independent validation cohort consisting of 18 to 20 hyperthyroidism patients and over 15 patients who later progressed to ophthalmopathy. In roughly six Graves' hyperthyroidism patients, the study also compared T-cell repertoires from thyroid tissue with T-cell repertoires from blood. The 80 to 100 discovery patients were randomly divided into training and test sets at a 7:3 ratio. The paper reports TCR Vbeta CDR3 sequencing of approximately 140 peripheral blood samples: 43 ophthalmopathy, fewer than 80 hyperthyroidism and around 17 progressor patients. After blood sampling, hyperthyroidism patients were treated with methimazole at a starting dose of 30 mg daily, and ophthalmopathy patients were treated with high-dose intravenous methylprednisolone. TCR V-J signatures able to tell the groups apart were searched for in a discovery cohort of approximately 95 patients, of whom roughly 42 had Graves' ophthalmopathy and 57 had stable Graves' hyperthyroidism.

Results the study describes overall, beyond this receptor: A model built on a 13 V-J signature distinguished ophthalmopathy from stable hyperthyroidism, reaching 87.88% sensitivity and about 81% specificity in cross-validation and 80%/75% in testing. Most expanded thyroid clonotypes (frequency above 0.001) were also found in blood, which suggests that blood repertoires may mirror thyroid immune responses. In validation, progression to ophthalmopathy was predicted by the model with nearly 71% sensitivity and around 75% specificity, a median of about 6 months before onset. Sample size was not statistically predetermined, and blinding of investigators to group allocation was not performed.

The V and J genes are TRBV6-5 and TRBJ1-2; no D gene can be assigned with confidence. This TCR was sampled from a woman between 18 and 29 years old with Graves' hyperthyroidism. The sequencing input was blood. The sequenced DNA: TGTGCCAGCAGTTACTCTCCAACAGCCGCTAACTATGGCTACACCTTC. Its translation reads: CASSYSPTAANYGYTF.